Below, 27 T cell receptor beta chains from the same sample are listed, as sequenced in a study of cytomegalovirus exposure and HLA in healthy donors. Researchers ran the PCR with 60 Vbeta and 13 Jbeta primers. Sequencing was performed with immunoSEQ multiplex PCR; in TCRdb, only in-frame clones are kept and a portion is missing. The table has more than 200,000 clones, more than 70% seen once; the top ten hold 1% to 1.5%. Sequencing was done on a sample of PBMCs. Source of these receptors: a human donor in good health.

DNA for the CDR3: TGTGCCAGCAGCTCCACAGGAGTAAGGTTGTTCTTC. Its protein product is CASSSTGVRLFF. V and J are TRBV7-9 and TRBJ2-1; possible D gene TRBD1, 5 bases. The CDR3 is 12 amino acids. Germline V CDR1 and CDR2: SEHNR, FQNEAQ (reference sequence). Between the trimmed V and J ends, which lost 4 bases and 15 bases, there was a span of 16 bases.

J is TRBJ2-5 and V is TRBV29-1, with TRBD1 identical over 7 bases. The J call may be faulty, since TRBJ2-7 better matches the DNA end. Germline-derived CDR1 and CDR2 are SQVTM and ANQGSEA. The CDR3 is made up of 12 amino acids. CDR3 in DNA: TGCAGCGTTTACGGGACAGCCTACGAGCAGTACTTC. This codes for CSVYGTAYEQYF.

The CDR3 region has the DNA TGTGCCAGCAGTGAACGACTAGCGGGGAGCTCCTACGAGCAGTACTTC. This translates into CASSERLAGSSYEQYF. J is TRBJ2-7 and V is TRBV6-1; 11 bases map to TRBD2. The V gene's germline CDR1 is MNHNS and CDR2 SASEGT. The CDR3 spans 16 residues. Trimming at V came to 2 bases and at J to 0 bases, leaving 3 bases not matched to a gene.

The chain has TRBV5-4 and TRBJ2-3; D not certain. Germline loops: CDR1 SGHNT, CDR2 YYREEE (reference sequence). The germline V and J ends were trimmed by 2 bases and 4 bases, with 8 bases remaining between them. The CDR3 totals 13 residues. The CDR3 loop is CASSFPLADTQYF. The CDR3 DNA reads TGTGCCAGCAGCTTTCCCCTCGCAGATACGCAGTATTTT. Together with reference TRBV5-4 and TRBJ2-3, the CDR3 gives the full variable domain: ETGVTQSPTHLIKTRGQQVTLRCSSQSGHNTVSWYQQALGQGPQFIFQYYREEENGRGNFPPRFSGLQFPNYSSELNVNALELDDSALYLCASSFPLADTQYFGPGTRLTVL.

The chain is built from TRBV18 and TRBJ2-5; the D gene is possibly TRBD1 (6 bases). V shed 6 bases and J shed 4 bases, with 12 bases lying between them. Looked up from germline, CDR1 is KGHSH and CDR2 is LQKENI. The CDR3 length is 13 residues. DNA of the CDR3: TGTGCCAGCTCCCCAGGACAGAGAGAGACCCAGTACTTC. It is translated as CASSPGQRETQYF.

Written as DNA, the CDR3 is TGTGCCAGCAGCCCTAGGACTAGCGGGAGGGCACCGCACGAGCAGTACTTC. It is translated as CASSPRTSGRAPHEQYF. The chain joins TRBV7-9 to TRBJ2-7; 15 bases map to TRBD2. J was trimmed by 5 bases and V by 5 bases; bases with no gene match: 10. The CDR3 length is 17 residues. Germline values: CDR1 SEHNR, CDR2 FQNEAQ (reference sequence).

The V call is TRBV27, the J call TRBJ1-2, with a possible D match to TRBD1 (6 bases). The CDR3 runs to 12 residues. The V gene lost 7 bases and the J gene lost 4 bases, with 10 bases spanning the gap. Germline values: CDR1 MNHEY, CDR2 SMNVEV (reference sequence). CDR3 loop: CASKDRTYGYTF. The CDR3 coding sequence is TGTGCCAGCAAGGACAGAACCTATGGCTACACCTTC.

The V and J genes are TRBV6-5 and TRBJ2-3, with D perhaps matching TRBD2 (6 bases). The V gene's germline CDR1 is MNHEY and CDR2 SVGAGI. V lost 5 bases, J lost 3 bases, and 15 bases lay in between. The CDR3 has 15 residues. CDR3 nucleotides: TGTGCCAGCAGTACCTTGGGAGGCGGGACAGATACGCAGTATTTT. Its protein is CASSTLGGGTDTQYF.

This sequence joins TRBV6-5 and TRBJ1-2; D is possibly TRBD1 (6 bases). Germline CDR1 reads MNHEY; CDR2 reads SVGAGI. This CDR3 comprises 13 residues. V lost 6 bases to trimming and J lost 8 bases, with 16 bases between them. This CDR3 is CASSLQGPNGYTF. The CDR3 nucleotides read TGTGCCAGCAGCTTACAGGGCCCGAACGGCTACACCTTC.

The chain employs TRBV12-5 and TRBJ2-2; 7 nucleotides match TRBD1. The CDR3 is 17 amino acids. CDR1 LGHNT and CDR2 FRNRAP come from the germline V gene. Trimming removed 1 base from V and 2 bases from J; junction bases left unmatched: 7. In nucleotides, the CDR3 is TGTGCTAGTGGTTTGGCAACAGGGGCAATTAACACCGGGGAGCTGTTTTTT. Translating it yields CASGLATGAINTGELFF.

V and J are TRBV5-8 and TRBJ2-2; 12 nucleotides agree with TRBD1. Germline-derived CDR1 and CDR2 are SGHTS and YDEGEE. With V trimmed by 10 bases and J by 0 bases, 4 bases remained unmatched. The CDR3 length is 15 residues. CDR3 sequence (DNA): TGTGCCGGGACAGGGGGCGCAACGAACACCGGGGAGCTGTTTTTT. This gives the protein CAGTGGATNTGELFF. The whole variable domain, remainder taken from reference TRBV5-8 and TRBJ2-2, is EAGVTQSPTHLIKTRGQQATLRCSPISGHTSVYWYQQALGLGLQFLLWYDEGEERNRGNFPPRFSGRQFPNYSSELNVNALELEDSALYLCAGTGGATNTGELFFGEGSRLTVL.

V usage is TRBV7-2 and J usage is TRBJ2-7; 8 bases agree with TRBD1. CDR1 SGHTA and CDR2 FQGNSA come from the germline V gene. V was clipped by 6 bases and J by 13 bases; unmatched bases: 11. This CDR3 comprises 12 residues. Written as DNA, the CDR3 is TGTGCCAGCAGTTTACGACAGGGGTCTTTATACTTC. It is translated as CASSLRQGSLYF. Together with reference TRBV7-2 and TRBJ2-7, the CDR3 gives the full variable domain: GAGVSQSPSNKVTEKGKDVELRCDPISGHTALYWYRQSLGQGLEFLIYFQGNSAPDKSGLPSDRFSAERTGGSVSTLTIQRTQQEDSAVYLCASSLRQGSLYFGPGTRLTVT.

The chain has TRBV2 and TRBJ2-7; 9 nucleotides line up with TRBD1. V was clipped by 6 bases and J by 4 bases; unmatched bases: 7. Germline V lookup: CDR1 SNHLY, CDR2 FYNNEI. This CDR3 is 14 amino acids long. CDR3 residues: CASRPTGGRYEQYF. CDR3 nucleotide sequence: TGTGCCAGCAGGCCAACAGGGGGCCGGTACGAGCAGTACTTC.

The chain links TRBV25-1 to TRBJ2-1; TRBD2 matches 8 bases. Trimming cost V 6 bases and J 4 bases; bases outside gene matches: 11. The CDR3 covers 16 residues. CDR1 is MGHDK and CDR2 is SYGVNS in the germline V gene. In nucleotides, the CDR3 is TGTGCCAGCAGCATCGGTAGCGGGACGCTATACAATGAGCAGTTCTTC. Protein sequence: CASSIGSGTLYNEQFF.

This clone has a handful of counts. This chain uses TRBV4-1 with TRBJ1-2, with D hard to call. CDR1 is MGHRA, CDR2 YSYEKL, per germline. Trimming left V 0 bases short and J 0 bases short, with 5 bases between. CDR3 size: 14 residues. As DNA, the CDR3 is TGCGCCAGCAGCCAAGACGAGGCTAACTATGGCTACACCTTC. Its translation: CASSQDEANYGYTF.

V gene TRBV19 combines with J gene TRBJ1-1, with D maybe TRBD1 (6 bases). Germline CDR1 and CDR2: LNHDA and SQIVND (reference sequence). Trimming took off 7 bases at V and 4 bases at J, with 13 bases between the two ends. This CDR3 spans 13 amino acids. The CDR3 spells CASTQGLITEAFF. DNA for the CDR3: TGTGCCAGTACCCAGGGGTTAATCACTGAAGCTTTCTTT.

The V gene is TRBV18, the J gene TRBJ1-2; weak D call: TRBD1 (5 bases). With 3 bases removed from V and 4 bases from J, the gap between germline ends came to 12 bases. The germline V gene encodes CDR1 KGHSH and CDR2 LQKENI. The CDR3 has 14 residues. CDR3 region: CASSPQVDSYGYTF. CDR3 DNA: TGTGCCAGCTCACCCCAAGTAGACAGCTATGGCTACACCTTC.

The rearrangement links TRBV6-6 to TRBJ2-5; 7 nucleotides agree with TRBD2. In germline, CDR1 is MNHNY, CDR2 SVGAGI (reference sequence). The CDR3 contains 14 residues. V shed 4 bases and J 5 bases; nucleotides not matched to a gene: 7. The CDR3 sequence: CASSLTSVEETQYF. CDR3 nucleotide sequence: TGTGCCAGCAGTTTAACTAGCGTCGAGGAGACCCAGTACTTC.

The chain couples TRBV15 to TRBJ2-3, with 12 bases lining up with TRBD2. V was pared by 3 bases and J by 0 bases, with 19 bases of the junction left unmatched. CDR1 and CDR2 (germline): LNHNV, YYDKDF (reference sequence). The CDR3 loop spans 22 amino acids. CDR3 DNA sequence: TGTGCCACCAGCAGCGACCGGGACGGAACGACTAGCGGGGGAACTAGCACAGATACGCAGTATTTT. Protein sequence: CATSSDRDGTTSGGTSTDTQYF.

The gene calls are TRBV7-8 and TRBJ1-1; D unclear. V shed 4 bases and J shed 8 bases, with 20 bases lying between them. This CDR3 comprises 15 residues. The germline CDR1 and CDR2 sequences are SGHVS and FQNEAQ. The CDR3 nucleotides are TGTGCCAGCAGCTCCAAACGGGTTCTTACGGTGGAAGCTTTCTTT. Amino acids: CASSSKRVLTVEAFF.

The V call is TRBV7-9, the J call TRBJ2-5, with D maybe TRBD1 (6 bases). CDR1 is SEHNR, CDR2 FQNEAQ, per germline (reference sequence). Trimming shortened V by 6 bases and J by 1 base, and 12 bases separated the two germline ends. CDR3 size: 14 residues. The CDR3: CASRRQDTQETQYF. As DNA, the CDR3 is TGTGCCAGCAGAAGACAGGACACCCAAGAGACCCAGTACTTC. The full variable domain, completed using reference TRBV7-9 and TRBJ2-5, is DTGVSQNPRHKITKRGQNVTFRCDPISEHNRLYWYRQTLGQGPEFLTYFQNEAQLEKSRLLSDRFSAERPKGSFSTLEIQRTEQGDSAMYLCASRRQDTQETQYFGPGTRLLVL.

The chain is built from TRBV5-4 and TRBJ2-7; D is undetermined. The germline CDR1 and CDR2 sequences are SGHNT and YYREEE (reference sequence). V lost 0 bases and J 6 bases, leaving 7 bases between the germline ends. The CDR3 runs to 12 residues. This CDR3 is CASSLGLLEQYF. CDR3 nucleotides: TGTGCCAGCAGCTTGGGGCTTCTCGAGCAGTACTTC.

The rearrangement links TRBV27 to TRBJ2-7, with a weak D call TRBD2 (9 bases). Germline-derived CDR1 and CDR2 are MNHEY and SMNVEV (reference sequence). The CDR3 extends over 13 amino acids. V shed 8 bases and J shed 7 bases, with 18 bases lying between them. The CDR3 here is CASRSSGTGEQYF. CDR3 in DNA: TGTGCCAGCCGCTCTAGCGGGACAGGTGAGCAGTACTTC.

The chain recombines TRBV7-9 with TRBJ2-7; TRBD2 agrees at 10 bases. Germline V gene data show CDR1 as SEHNR and CDR2 as FQNEAQ (reference sequence). The V and J ends lost 5 bases and 5 bases, in that order; junction bases with no gene match: 6. The length of the CDR3 is 14 residues. The CDR3 loop reads CASSLSGGTDEQYF. The CDR3 DNA is TGTGCCAGCAGCCTTAGCGGGGGGACGGACGAGCAGTACTTC.

About this clone itself: One junction end does not reproduce the germline sequence, and a read error may be involved. The chain employs TRBV7-9 and TRBJ2-1; maybe TRBD2 (5 bases). Germline V gene data show CDR1 as SEHNR and CDR2 as FQNEAQ (reference sequence). The CDR3 is 14 amino acids. The CDR3 spells CSSSFGGSYNEQFF. CDR3 in DNA: TGTTCCAGCAGCTTCGGCGGGTCGTACAATGAGCAGTTCTTC.

Points on this clone: Other DNA sequences in this specimen translate into the identical CDR3. This chain uses TRBV6-5 with TRBJ2-7; maybe TRBD2 (6 bases). Germline-derived CDR1 and CDR2 are MNHEY and SVGAGI. This CDR3 comprises 13 residues. V lost 6 bases, J lost 1 base, and 10 bases lay in between. The CDR3 region has the DNA TGTGCCAGCAGGCGGGACGGTTCCTACGAGCAGTACTTC. It specifies CASRRDGSYEQYF.

The chain combines TRBV11-2 with TRBJ2-2; no clear D. The V end was cut by 10 bases, the J end by 4 bases, with 10 bases between. Germline CDR1 and CDR2: SGHAT and FQNNGV. The CDR3 runs to 12 residues. In DNA, the CDR3 is TGTGCCATTCCACACATCACCGGGGAGCTGTTTTTT. It yields the protein CAIPHITGELFF.